This T cell receptor beta chain was identified during a study of T cell responses to AZD1222 COVID-19 vaccine. Clones were sequenced by immunoSEQ multiplex PCR, and TCRdb holds only the in-frame ones, with some missing. The sample yields 85,000 to 100,000 clones, roughly 88% seen once. The germline CDR1 and CDR2 sequences are ENHRY and SYGVKD. This CDR3 has 15 amino acids. V was clipped by 2 bases and J by 5 bases; unmatched bases: 4. The sequence was collected from an adult in good health. This sequence joins TRBV10-3 and TRBJ2-7; TRBD1 aligns across 12 bases. The sample was peripheral blood, taken on day 0 of AZD1222 vaccination. The CDR3 here is CAISEGGQGAHEQYF. The CDR3 DNA is TGTGCCATCAGTGAGGGGGGACAGGGGGCTCACGAGCAGTACTTC.